This TCR beta chain was documented in a study of blood T cell repertoires in COVID-19. Looking at the study overall: Both acute and convalescent COVID-19 samples were obtained from the United States, Italy and Spain. T cells, B-cell-depleted T cells, or PBMCs provided the cDNA or gDNA that served as material.

V was clipped by 1 base and J by 5 bases; unmatched bases: 5. The CDR3 totals 15 residues. CDR1 SGHVS and CDR2 FNYEAQ come from the germline V gene. Per the original data handling: Reference gene primer amplification in the assay estimated nucleated cell counts. Generated by immunoSEQ multiplex PCR, the TCRdb table keeps only in-frame clones and is missing some. V, J and clone size derive from that table, while D and trimming were established from the DNA sequence. The sample records about 480,000 clones, approximately 92% being singletons. This clone was counted only a few times. Sequencing was done on a sample of peripheral blood. This clonotype originated in a man between 18 and 29 years old with COVID-19, enrolled during active disease. The chain employs TRBV7-6 and TRBJ1-1, with 9 nucleotides matching TRBD1. The CDR3 DNA reads TGTGCCAGCAGCTTAGAGACAGGGGGGACTACTGAAGCTTTCTTT. Translated, it gives CASSLETGGTTEAFF.